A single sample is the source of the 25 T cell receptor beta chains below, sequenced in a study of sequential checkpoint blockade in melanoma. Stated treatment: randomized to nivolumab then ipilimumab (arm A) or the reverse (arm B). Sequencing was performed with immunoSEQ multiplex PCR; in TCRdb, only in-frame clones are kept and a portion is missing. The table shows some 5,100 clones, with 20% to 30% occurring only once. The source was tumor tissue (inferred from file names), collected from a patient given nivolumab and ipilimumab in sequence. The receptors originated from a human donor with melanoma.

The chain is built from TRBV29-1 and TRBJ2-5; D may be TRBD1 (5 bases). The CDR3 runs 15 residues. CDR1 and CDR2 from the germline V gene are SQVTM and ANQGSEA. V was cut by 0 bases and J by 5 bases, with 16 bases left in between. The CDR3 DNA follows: TGCAGCGTTGAAGATGCGGCAAGGGGCCGGGAGACCCAGTACTTC. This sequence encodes CSVEDAARGRETQYF.

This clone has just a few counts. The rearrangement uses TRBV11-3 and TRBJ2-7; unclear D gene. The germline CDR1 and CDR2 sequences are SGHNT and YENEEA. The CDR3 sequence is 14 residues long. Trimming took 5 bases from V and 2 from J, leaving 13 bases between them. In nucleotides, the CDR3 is TGTGCCAGCAGCCCGGTCGCAGGCCCCTACGAGCAGTACTTC. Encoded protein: CASSPVAGPYEQYF.

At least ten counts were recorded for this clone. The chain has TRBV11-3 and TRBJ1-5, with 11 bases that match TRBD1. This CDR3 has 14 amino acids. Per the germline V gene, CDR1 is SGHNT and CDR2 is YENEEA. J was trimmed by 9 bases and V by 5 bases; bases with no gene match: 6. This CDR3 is CASSLGQGAPPQHF. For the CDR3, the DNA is TGTGCCAGCAGCCTAGGACAGGGGGCACCGCCCCAGCATTTT. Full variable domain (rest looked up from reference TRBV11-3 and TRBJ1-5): EAGVVQSPRYKIIEKKQPVAFWCNPISGHNTLYWYLQNLGQGPELLIRYENEEAVDDSQLPKDRFSAERLKGVDSTLKIQPAELGDSAVYLCASSLGQGAPPQHFGDGTRLSIL.

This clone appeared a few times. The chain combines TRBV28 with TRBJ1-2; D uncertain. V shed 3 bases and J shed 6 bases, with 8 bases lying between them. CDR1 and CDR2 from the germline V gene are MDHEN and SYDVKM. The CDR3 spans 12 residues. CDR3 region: CASSFRRDGYTF. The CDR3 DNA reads TGTGCCAGCAGTTTCCGGAGGGATGGCTACACCTTC.

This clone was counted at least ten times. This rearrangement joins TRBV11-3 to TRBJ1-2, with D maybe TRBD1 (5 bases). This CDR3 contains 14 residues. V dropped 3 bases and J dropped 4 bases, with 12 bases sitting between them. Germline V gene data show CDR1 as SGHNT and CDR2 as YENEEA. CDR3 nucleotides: TGTGCCAGCAGCTTGAGGCAGGGATTCTATGGCTACACCTTC. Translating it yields CASSLRQGFYGYTF.

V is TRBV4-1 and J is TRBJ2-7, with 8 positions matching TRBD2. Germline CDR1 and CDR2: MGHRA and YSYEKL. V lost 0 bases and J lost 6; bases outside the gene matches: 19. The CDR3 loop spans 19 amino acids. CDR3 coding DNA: TGCGCCAGCAGCCAAGATTGGAGCTTTGTCGGGGTAGCGGGACCCGAGCAGTACTTC. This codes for CASSQDWSFVGVAGPEQYF.

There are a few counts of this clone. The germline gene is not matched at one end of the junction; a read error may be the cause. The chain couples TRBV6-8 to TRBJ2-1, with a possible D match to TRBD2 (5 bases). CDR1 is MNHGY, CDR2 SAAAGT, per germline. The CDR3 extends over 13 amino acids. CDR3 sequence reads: CASSDSRVGRQFF. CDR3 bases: TGTGCCAGCAGTGACTCGAGGGTGGGCAGGCAGTTCTTC.

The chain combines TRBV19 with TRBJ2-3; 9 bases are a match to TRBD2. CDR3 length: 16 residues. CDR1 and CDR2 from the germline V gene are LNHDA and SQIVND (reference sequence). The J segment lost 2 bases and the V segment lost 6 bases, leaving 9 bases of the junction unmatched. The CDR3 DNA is TGTGCCAGTAGAGTGACAGCGGGGGGCCCCACAGATACGCAGTATTTT. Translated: CASRVTAGGPTDTQYF.

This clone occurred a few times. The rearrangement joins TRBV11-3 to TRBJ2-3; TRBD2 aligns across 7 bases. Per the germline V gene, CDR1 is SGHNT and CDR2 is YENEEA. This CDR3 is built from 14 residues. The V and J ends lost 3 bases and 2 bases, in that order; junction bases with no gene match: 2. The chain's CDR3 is CASSLGLLTDTQYF. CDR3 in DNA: TGTGCCAGCAGCTTGGGACTACTCACAGATACGCAGTATTTT.

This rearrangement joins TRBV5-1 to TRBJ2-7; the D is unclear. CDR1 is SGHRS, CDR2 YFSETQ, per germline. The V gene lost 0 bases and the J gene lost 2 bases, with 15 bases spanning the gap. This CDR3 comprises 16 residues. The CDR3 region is CASSLVRNDGPYEQYF. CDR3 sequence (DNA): TGCGCCAGCAGCTTGGTGCGCAACGACGGACCCTACGAGCAGTACTTC.

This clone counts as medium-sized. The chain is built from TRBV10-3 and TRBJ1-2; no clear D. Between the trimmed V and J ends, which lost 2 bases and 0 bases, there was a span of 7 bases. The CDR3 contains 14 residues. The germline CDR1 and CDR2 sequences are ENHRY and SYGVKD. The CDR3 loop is CAISERAANYGYTF. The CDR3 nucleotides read TGTGCCATCAGTGAGAGGGCAGCTAACTATGGCTACACCTTC.

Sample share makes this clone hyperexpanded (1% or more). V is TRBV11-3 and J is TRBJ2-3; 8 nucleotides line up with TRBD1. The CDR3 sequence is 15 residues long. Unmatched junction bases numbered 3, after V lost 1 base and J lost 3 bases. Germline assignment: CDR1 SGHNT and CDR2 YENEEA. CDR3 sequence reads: CASSLGTGLTDTQYF. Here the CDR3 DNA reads TGTGCCAGCAGCTTAGGGACAGGGTTAACAGATACGCAGTATTTT.

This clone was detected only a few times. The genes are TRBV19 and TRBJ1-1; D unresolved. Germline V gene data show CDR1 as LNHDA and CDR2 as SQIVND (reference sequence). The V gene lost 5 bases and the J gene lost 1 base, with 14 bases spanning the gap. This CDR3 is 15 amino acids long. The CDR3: CASSPRTRGNTEAFF. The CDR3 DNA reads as TGTGCCAGTAGTCCCCGAACCCGGGGGAACACTGAAGCTTTCTTT.

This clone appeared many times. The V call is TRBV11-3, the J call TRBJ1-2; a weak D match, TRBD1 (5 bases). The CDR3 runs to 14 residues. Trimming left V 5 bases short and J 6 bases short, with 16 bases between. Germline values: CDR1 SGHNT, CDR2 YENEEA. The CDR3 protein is CASSPTPGGDGYTF. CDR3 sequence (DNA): TGTGCCAGCAGCCCCACGCCTGGGGGGGATGGCTACACCTTC.

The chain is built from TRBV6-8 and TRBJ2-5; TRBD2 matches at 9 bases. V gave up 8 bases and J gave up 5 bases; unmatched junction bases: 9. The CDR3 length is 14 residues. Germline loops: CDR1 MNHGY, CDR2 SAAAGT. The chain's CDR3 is CASYRREGRETQYF. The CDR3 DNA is TGTGCCAGCTACCGGCGGGAGGGACGGGAGACCCAGTACTTC.

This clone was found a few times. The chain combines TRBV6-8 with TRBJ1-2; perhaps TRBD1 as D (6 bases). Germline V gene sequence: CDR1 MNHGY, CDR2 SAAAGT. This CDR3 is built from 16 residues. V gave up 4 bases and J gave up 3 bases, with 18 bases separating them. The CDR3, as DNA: TGTGCCAGCAGTTTCGGGGTTACAGGGACCGACTATGGCTACACCTTC. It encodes CASSFGVTGTDYGYTF.

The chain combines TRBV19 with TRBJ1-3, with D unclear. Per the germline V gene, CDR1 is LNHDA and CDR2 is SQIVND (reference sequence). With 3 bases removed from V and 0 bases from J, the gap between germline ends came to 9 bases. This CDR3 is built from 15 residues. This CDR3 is CASSMYSFSGNTIYF. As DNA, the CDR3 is TGTGCCAGTAGTATGTATTCCTTCTCTGGAAACACCATATATTTT.

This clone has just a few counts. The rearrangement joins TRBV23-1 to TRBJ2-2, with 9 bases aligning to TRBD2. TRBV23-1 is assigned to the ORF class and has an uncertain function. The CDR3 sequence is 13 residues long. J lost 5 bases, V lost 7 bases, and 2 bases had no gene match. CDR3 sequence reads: CASMLAGTGELFF. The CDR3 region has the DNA TGCGCCAGCATGCTAGCGGGGACCGGGGAGCTGTTTTTT.

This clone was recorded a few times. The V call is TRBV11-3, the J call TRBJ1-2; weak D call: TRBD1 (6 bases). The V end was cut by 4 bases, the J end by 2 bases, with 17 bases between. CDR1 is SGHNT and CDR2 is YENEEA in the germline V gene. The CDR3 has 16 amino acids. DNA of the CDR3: TGTGCCAGCAGCTCGAGAGACAGGAGAAAGAACTATGGCTACACCTTC. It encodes CASSSRDRRKNYGYTF.

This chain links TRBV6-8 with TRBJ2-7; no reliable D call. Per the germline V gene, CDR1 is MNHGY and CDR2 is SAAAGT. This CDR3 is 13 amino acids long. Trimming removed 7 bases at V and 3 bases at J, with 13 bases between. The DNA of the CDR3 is TGTGCCAGCACCCCTTATGTCTACTACGAGCAGTACTTC. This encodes CASTPYVYYEQYF.

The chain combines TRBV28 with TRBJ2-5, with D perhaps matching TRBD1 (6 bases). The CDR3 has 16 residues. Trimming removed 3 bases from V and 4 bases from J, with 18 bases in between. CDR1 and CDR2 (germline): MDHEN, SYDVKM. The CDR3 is CASSFSGQPTRETQYF. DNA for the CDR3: TGTGCCAGCAGTTTTTCTGGACAGCCAACCCGAGAGACCCAGTACTTC.

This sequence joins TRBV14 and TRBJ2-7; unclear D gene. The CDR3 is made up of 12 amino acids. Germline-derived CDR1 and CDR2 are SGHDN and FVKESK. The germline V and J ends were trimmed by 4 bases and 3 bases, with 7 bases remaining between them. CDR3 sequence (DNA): TGTGCCAGCAGCCTTAACAGCTACGAGCAGTACTTC. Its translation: CASSLNSYEQYF.

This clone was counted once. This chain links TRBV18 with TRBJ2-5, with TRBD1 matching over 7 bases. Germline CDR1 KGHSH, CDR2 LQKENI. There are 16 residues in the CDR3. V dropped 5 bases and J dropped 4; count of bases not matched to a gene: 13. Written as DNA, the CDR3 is TGTGCCAGCTCAACACAGGGGCCCGGAGATGGAGAGACCCAGTACTTC. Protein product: CASSTQGPGDGETQYF.

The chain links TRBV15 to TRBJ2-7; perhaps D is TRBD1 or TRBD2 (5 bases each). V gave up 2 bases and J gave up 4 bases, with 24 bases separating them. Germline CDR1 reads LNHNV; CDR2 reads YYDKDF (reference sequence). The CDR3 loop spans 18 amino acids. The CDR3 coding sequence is TGTGCCACCAGCAGATCCCCCCGCGAGCCCCCCTGGGGGTACGAGCAGTACTTC. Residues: CATSRSPREPPWGYEQYF.

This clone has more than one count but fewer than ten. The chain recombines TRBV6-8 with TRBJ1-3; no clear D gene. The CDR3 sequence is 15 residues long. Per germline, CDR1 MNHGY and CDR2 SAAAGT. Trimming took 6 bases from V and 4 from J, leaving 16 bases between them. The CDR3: CASSNDGSRGNTIYF. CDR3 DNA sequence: TGTGCCAGCAGCAACGACGGATCGAGAGGAAACACCATATATTTT.